This TCR beta chain comes out of a study of cytomegalovirus exposure and HLA in healthy donors. About the study: A preliminary data release comprised 91 million or so unique TCRs obtained from HLA-typed donors. Study outcomes and limitations: Prediction of most subjects' HLA-A and HLA-B alleles by TCR beta sequences was reportedly accurate.

Each donor was healthy, and each was a bone marrow donor. Germline CDR1 is LNHNV and CDR2 is YYDKDF (reference sequence). Trimming removed 0 bases from V and 2 bases from J; junction bases left unmatched: 6. There are 17 residues in the CDR3. The PCR made use of 60 Vbeta and 13 Jbeta primers. TCRdb's table, derived via immunoSEQ multiplex PCR, lists solely in-frame clones and lacks some. The table lists 150,000 to 200,000 clones, about 80% of them singletons. Remarks on this clone: Its antigen remains unidentified.

The material sequenced was PBMCs. The V gene is TRBV15, the J gene TRBJ2-3, with 9 bases matching TRBD2. The receptor comes from a man younger than 35 in good health and CMV-seronegative. The chain's CDR3 is CATSRDLAGPPTDTQYF. Written as DNA, the CDR3 is TGTGCCACCAGCAGAGATCTAGCGGGGCCTCCCACAGATACGCAGTATTTT.